This T cell receptor beta chain was recorded in a study of cytomegalovirus exposure and HLA in healthy donors listed by TCRdb under 2017. For the wider study: An earlier analysis of 587 of the donors reported 250 to 300 Gb of sequence data and about 100 million unique TCR beta sequences from 150 million to 200 million T cells. The aim of the study was to test whether cataloging public T cell receptors could identify signatures of past pathogen exposure. Rather than drawing on any new phenotypic data, the later analysis identified candidate immune exposures from TCR beta sequences and the way those sequences occurred across donors. The T cell repertoires of some 700 subjects were profiled by immunosequencing and related to cytomegalovirus serostatus. All discovery cohort repertoires had been generated using a single sequencing platform. Donor age, sex, ethnicity and CMV serostatus were compiled alongside the repertoire data. A later analysis re-examined previously published TCR beta repertoires from more than 650 donors and added high-resolution HLA genotyping to investigate patterns of TCR occurrence. Besides the first cohort of hundreds of subjects, a separate validation cohort made up of roughly 130 different subjects was used. HLA typing included class I and class II loci at four-digit resolution. The genetic ancestry cluster associated with self-reported Caucasian donors included about four fifths of the 398 genotyped donors. Across some 400 genotyped donors of the cohort, an average of 235,054 unique TCR beta nucleotide sequences per donor were sequenced, and roughly a sixth of those sequences were non-productive. Typing coverage differed by locus: A, B, C, DRB1 and DQB1 were typed in about 629-640 donors, DQA1 in roughly 510, DPA1 in approximately 610, and DPB1 in 400 to 490. Roughly 300 gigabases of sequencing data and 70 million to 100 million unique TCR sequences made up an early release that covered roughly 670 HLA-typed donors. To decide whether each TCR beta V gene segment behaved as functional or pseudogenic, an earlier analysis of some 600 of the donors relied on high-throughput TCR beta sequencing. Four to six DR-DQ haplotypes were handled as single units for association and clustering because linkage in the cohort was strong. Genome-wide SNP genotypes for about 60% of the 666 donors were used in a later genetic analysis, which treated that subset as a discovery cohort. To predict cytomegalovirus infection status, the study combined high-throughput TCR immunosequencing, statistical association of individual TCRs with disease status, and machine learning.

What the research found in general, with its limitations: Broadly in line with IMGT annotations, most TCR beta V segments showed up in productive rearrangements about 87% or about 30% of the time in an earlier analysis of about 500 of the donors. It was suggested by the authors that the approach could potentially be generalized to other disease states and immunological phenotypes. In a later analysis, most CMV-associated TCR beta chains were found to appear HLA-restricted, with HLA associations seemingly driven largely by CMV exposure. Compared with the approximately 670-donor mean, donors in an Asian-associated ancestry cluster had fewer N-insertions in productive TCRs, according to a later genetic analysis. While some public TCRs were present in many individuals, most TCR sequences turned up only very rarely across donors. When HLA alleles, especially DR and DQ, strongly co-occurred, TCR associations were difficult to assign to individual alleles. The study listed 164 TCR beta chains as associated with cytomegalovirus. Correlated functional status among segregating V segments might reflect linkage disequilibrium, but an unknown experimental factor could not be ruled out. The sequencing pipeline was judged likely to have produced a cluster of highly shared sequence variants as a technical artifact. Because the 87-base-pair reads could not distinguish some IMGT-functional V segments, including TRBV6-2 and TRBV6-3, those segments were excluded. Because HLA typing was unavailable for some donors at each locus, only the typed subset was used in association tests. According to a later analysis, parvovirus B19, influenza, CMV and Epstein-Barr virus appeared linked to several top co-occurrence clusters. The presence/absence analyses assumed that sequencing depth was roughly uniform across donors, and that assumption may not be true. A further reported finding was that TCR beta sequences accurately predicted the HLA-A and HLA-B alleles for most subjects in the first cohort. For the cohort, immune exposure information was limited to CMV serostatus. At a false discovery rate of 0.05, a later analysis linked under 20,000 TCR beta sequences to specific HLA alleles. In this cohort, only TCR beta chains were sequenced, and detectable features were limited by the absence of alpha or paired-chain data. The earlier analysis of about 600 of the donors excluded seventeen rarely observed V segments, including chromosome 9 orphons, because counts were too low. The classifier was reported to diagnose cytomegalovirus status with high specificity and sensitivity in both the original cohort and the validation cohort. In a later analysis, TCR association rates were found to vary across HLA loci, with the most associated TCRs seen for DRB1 alleles and the fewest for HLA-C alleles. In a later analysis, HLA-associated TCR beta chains were found to be more clonally expanded and to have lower generation probabilities than equally common non-associated chains. In a later genetic analysis, a missense DCLRE1C variant was associated with V-gene and J-gene trimming of TCR beta chains, and the association was replicated in an independent cohort. A few of the identified cytomegalovirus-associated TCR beta chains were confirmed in vitro to be specific for cytomegalovirus antigens.

Regarding this clone: Its antigen is still unknown. Nothing much larger sits one base from this clone, and base qualities are not available.

The germline V gene sets CDR1 to SGHAT and CDR2 to FQNNGV. V drops 5 bases and J drops 4 bases, leaving 8 bases in between. Measured from the cysteine to the phenylalanine, the CDR3 is 12 residues long. Only CDR3 DNA remains: 36 bases, in frame from the first base. Library construction relied on the immunoSEQ multiplex PCR assay. For the multiplex PCR, a mixture combining 60 forward primers for TCR Vbeta segments and 13 reverse primers for TCR Jbeta segments was used. The CDR3 region of rearranged TCR beta genes was amplified from genomic DNA with a multiplex PCR assay. On the Illumina HiSeq System, the amplified TCR beta libraries were sequenced as 87-base-pair reads. The authors processed their data as follows. Across the 600 to 700 repertoires, a later analysis counted tens of millions of unique TCR beta chains, approximately 12 million of which were shared by at least two donors. Raw reads were error-corrected and collapsed into unique sequences by a nearest-neighbor algorithm in which closely related sequences were merged to remove PCR and sequencing errors. CDR3 sequences were aligned to IMGT reference sequences to assign V, D and J gene segments. Each retained sequence needed at least a six-nucleotide match to both a V gene segment and a J gene segment. A rearrangement counted as productive if the CDR3 had no stop codons and remained in frame with V and J, and every other rearrangement counted as non-productive. CDR3 was defined according to IMGT convention as the region running from the second conserved V-encoded cysteine to the conserved J-encoded phenylalanine. The earlier analysis of about 640 of the donors excluded any sequence lacking an unambiguous match to a single V gene segment. An earlier analysis of 500 to 700 of the donors classified V segments as functional when productive rearrangements were above 56.7% and as segregating when the standard deviation between donors was above 5%. A statistical classification framework was built for diagnosing cytomegalovirus status from the catalog of TCR beta chain sequences. V and J gene assignment, in a later analysis, came from comparing TCR nucleotide sequences with IMGT/GENE-DB human TR gene sequences. The TCRdist pipeline was used in a later analysis to assign CDR3 sequences and most-parsimonious VDJ recombination scenarios. In a later analysis, every TCR beta chain was defined by the combination of its CDR3 amino acid sequence and its V-gene family, and reads without a unique V-gene family were dropped. To address suspected cross-contamination and a sequencing artifact, a later analysis removed around 600 highly shared, low-generation-probability nucleotide sequences. In a later analysis, a clonal expansion index was calculated for each public chain from normalized within-repertoire ranks of inferred template counts. Generation probabilities in a later analysis came from a VDJ recombination model fitted to out-of-frame rearrangements, and those results were checked against IGoR. In a later analysis, TCR-TCR, TCR-HLA and TCR-CMV co-occurrence was scored with hypergeometric tests, and a repertoire-size bias correction was applied to TCR pairs. To estimate false discovery rates, a later analysis permuted the HLA or CMV assignments 20 times. A later analysis grouped co-occurring TCRs with DBSCAN, adding TCRdist sequence similarity when clustering within HLA-allele-positive subsets. Co-occurrence clustering excluded repertoires with fewer than 30,000 or more than 120,000 public chains, plus five with anomalous nucleotide sharing. TCRdb holds this immuneACCESS table with in-frame rearrangements only. Some clones are missing; in checked studies, unresolved V genes explain under half, and the rest has no known cause. The DNA was the basis for D and trimming; V, J and clone size are from that table. The sample contains 100,000 to 150,000 clones, more than 80% of them found a single time. The ten largest make up approximately 9% of the sample.

In total, just over 650 healthy bone marrow donors made up the cohort. Cohort members were all nominally healthy when sampled, although unrecorded immune exposures were likely present. The donor was CMV seropositive and belonged to the group of around 300 seropositive cohort members. A peripheral blood sample was collected from each donor, and TCR beta sequencing was performed on peripheral blood mononuclear cells. The Qiagen DNeasy Blood Extraction Kit was used to extract genomic DNA from the blood cell samples. The V and J segments used are TRBV11-2 and TRBJ1-2, with a tentative D gene TRBD1 over 5 matching bases. This clonotype was sampled from a man aged 25-40 years in good health and CMV-seropositive. The sequenced material came from PBMCs. The CDR3 reads as follows: CASSHQGYGYTF. In nucleotide form, the sequence is TGTGCCAGCAGCCACCAGGGCTATGGCTACACCTTC.